The 16 T cell receptor beta chains reported below all come from one sample, sequenced in a study of blood T cell repertoires in COVID-19. Generated by immunoSEQ multiplex PCR, the TCRdb table keeps only in-frame clones and is missing some. The repertoire holds approximately 480,000 clones, with roughly 87% as singletons. Sequenced: PBMCs or T cells enriched from blood (not recorded which). These receptor sequences come from a woman aged 18-29 years who had recovered from COVID-19.

The V gene is TRBV23-1, the J gene TRBJ1-5, with 7 bases fitting TRBD1. TRBV23-1 carries the ORF label, with uncertain function. Trimming at V came to 0 bases and at J to 3 bases, leaving 14 bases not matched to a gene. The CDR3 is 19 residues long. CDR3 region: CASSQSKGWAGGYNQPQHF. The CDR3 coding sequence is TGCGCCAGCAGTCAATCGAAGGGGTGGGCAGGGGGATACAATCAGCCCCAGCATTTT.

The chain joins TRBV3-1 (or the pseudogene TRBV3-2) to TRBJ2-5; TRBD2 might be the D (6 bases). V was shortened by 1 base and J by 5 bases, with 14 bases between the two germline ends. Germline assignment: CDR1 LGHDT and CDR2 YNNKEL (reference sequence). This CDR3 has 15 residues. The CDR3 DNA follows: TGTGCCAGCAGCCAAGGATTCGATGGGAGGGAGACCCAGTACTTC. Amino acids: CASSQGFDGRETQYF.

The J gene is TRBJ2-1, the V gene TRBV20-1; 8 bases match TRBD2. Trimming cost V 6 bases and J 12 bases; bases outside gene matches: 7. The germline CDR1 and CDR2 sequences are DFQATT and SNEGSKA (reference sequence). The CDR3 is 11 amino acids. CDR3: CSARPAGGQFF. The CDR3 DNA reads TGCAGTGCGCGGCCCGCGGGGGGGCAGTTCTTC.

This clone has more than one count but fewer than ten. The J gene is TRBJ2-3, the V gene TRBV5-1, with D perhaps TRBD1 (6 bases). The germline V gene encodes CDR1 SGHRS and CDR2 YFSETQ. Trimming left V 4 bases short and J 6 bases short, with 15 bases between. The CDR3 runs to 14 residues. The CDR3 is CASSRTTGLDTQYF. The CDR3 DNA reads as TGCGCCAGCAGCCGGACAACAGGGTTGGATACGCAGTATTTT. Full variable domain (outside the CDR3, taken from reference TRBV5-1 and TRBJ2-3): KAGVTQTPRYLIKTRGQQVTLSCSPISGHRSVSWYQQTPGQGLQFLFEYFSETQRNKGNFPGRFSGRQFSNSRSEMNVSTLELGDSALYLCASSRTTGLDTQYFGPGTRLTVL.

This clone was detected a few times. This chain uses TRBV7-2 with TRBJ1-2; D possibly corresponds to TRBD1 (5 bases). The CDR3 runs 15 residues. Germline CDR1 is SGHTA and CDR2 is FQGNSA. The V end was cut by 5 bases, the J end by 4 bases, with 17 bases between. The CDR3 DNA reads TGTGCCAGCAGCCCACCTGGGGGGGACGCCTATGGCTACACCTTC. This sequence encodes CASSPPGGDAYGYTF.

The chain employs TRBV7-9 and TRBJ2-7; D ambiguous. CDR3 length: 14 residues. The V and J ends lost 1 base and 3 bases respectively, with 10 bases between them. CDR1 and CDR2 from the germline V gene are SEHNR and FQNEAQ (reference sequence). The CDR3 sequence is CASSLEQRFYEQYF. The CDR3 region has the DNA TGTGCCAGCAGCTTAGAGCAGCGCTTCTACGAGCAGTACTTC.

There are many counts of this clone. The J gene is TRBJ2-3, the V gene TRBV21-1; the table's D call of TRBD1 was not tested on the DNA. TRBV21-1 is a recognized pseudogene. This CDR3 has 15 residues. The CDR3, as DNA: TGTGCCAGCAGCACGGTGGCAGGCTCCGGAGATACGCAGTATTTT. Translated: CASSTVAGSGDTQYF.

The chain has TRBV10-3 and TRBJ1-6; 8 nucleotides align to TRBD1. This CDR3 spans 17 amino acids. The germline V gene encodes CDR1 ENHRY and CDR2 SYGVKD. Losses at the gene ends were 3 bases for V and 5 bases for J; bases not matched to a gene: 9. This CDR3 reads CAISDPGQGGHNSPLHF. CDR3 coding DNA: TGTGCCATCAGTGACCCCGGACAGGGCGGTCATAATTCACCCCTCCACTTT.

The chain links TRBV5-5 to TRBJ2-1; unclear D gene. The CDR3 covers 15 residues. V dropped 4 bases and J dropped 8 bases, with 19 bases sitting between them. Per the germline V gene, CDR1 is SGHKS and CDR2 is YYEKEE (reference sequence). The CDR3 DNA reads TGTGCCAGCAGCAGAAAAGCCTCCCTCACGGATGAGCAGTTCTTC. It yields the protein CASSRKASLTDEQFF.

V and J are TRBV27 and TRBJ1-6, with TRBD1 matching over 7 bases. Germline values: CDR1 MNHEY, CDR2 SMNVEV (reference sequence). J lost 13 bases, V lost 5 bases, and 11 bases had no gene match. This CDR3 spans 14 amino acids. The CDR3 loop is CASSASSQGRPLHF. CDR3 in DNA: TGTGCCAGCAGTGCCTCCTCACAGGGGAGGCCCCTCCACTTT.

CDR3 region: CASSQGRREKLFF. CDR3 bases: TGCGCCAGCAGCCAAGGACGGAGGGAAAAACTGTTTTTT. The V and J genes are TRBV4-1 and TRBJ1-4, with unresolved D. Per germline, CDR1 MGHRA and CDR2 YSYEKL. The V end was cut by 1 base, the J end by 8 bases, with 8 bases between. The CDR3 contains 13 residues.

The chain's CDR3 is CASSERTGGTYSGNTIYF. CDR3 coding DNA: TGTGCCAGCAGTGAAAGAACAGGGGGGACTTACTCTGGAAACACCATATATTTT. The gene calls are TRBV25-1 and TRBJ1-3; 8 bases map to TRBD1. CDR3 length: 18 amino acids. Per germline, CDR1 MGHDK and CDR2 SYGVNS. V lost 2 bases to trimming and J lost 0 bases; unmatched junction nucleotides: 9.

This chain's CDR3 is CASKIVQGDEKLFF. DNA of the CDR3: TGTGCCAGCAAAATTGTGCAGGGGGACGAAAAACTGTTTTTT. The V call is TRBV2, the J call TRBJ1-4; 7 bases fit TRBD1. With V trimmed by 7 bases and J by 8 bases, 10 bases remained unmatched. The CDR3 runs to 14 residues. The germline V gene has CDR1 SNHLY and CDR2 FYNNEI.

V is TRBV28 and J is TRBJ1-4; D not resolved. The CDR3 runs 15 residues. CDR1 is MDHEN, CDR2 SYDVKM, per germline. V shed 4 bases and J shed 6 bases, with 15 bases lying between them. In nucleotides, the CDR3 is TGTGCCAGCAGTTCTCGACTAGGGCCAGATGAAAAACTGTTTTTT. Amino acids: CASSSRLGPDEKLFF.

The chain combines TRBV7-6 with TRBJ2-1; D is possibly TRBD2 (6 bases). The V gene's germline CDR1 is SGHVS and CDR2 FNYEAQ. This CDR3 comprises 16 residues. Trimming took off 2 bases at V and 8 bases at J, with 19 bases between the two ends. CDR3 DNA sequence: TGTGCCAGCAGCTTATTGGGGGGAACGGAGGGAGATGAGCAGTTCTTC. This sequence encodes CASSLLGGTEGDEQFF.

This chain joins TRBV5-1 and TRBJ1-1; 8 positions agree with TRBD1. The CDR3 spans 15 residues. The V gene end was trimmed by 4 bases and the J gene end by 1 base; junction bases not matched to a gene: 6. The germline CDR1 and CDR2 sequences are SGHRS and YFSETQ. CDR3 sequence: CASSPGGSGNTEAFF. CDR3 bases: TGCGCCAGCAGCCCAGGGGGCAGTGGGAACACTGAAGCTTTCTTT. The whole variable domain, filled in from reference TRBV5-1 and TRBJ1-1, reads KAGVTQTPRYLIKTRGQQVTLSCSPISGHRSVSWYQQTPGQGLQFLFEYFSETQRNKGNFPGRFSGRQFSNSRSEMNVSTLELGDSALYLCASSPGGSGNTEAFFGQGTRLTVV.